These 16 T cell receptor beta chains share one sample of origin, sequenced in a study of blood T cells in healthy people across ages (dated by TCRdb to 2014 to 2015). Library preparation employed 5' RACE. Sequencing instrument: Illumina HiSeq 2500. A second about 7 to 11 cycle PCR used a sample-barcoded 5' primer and a J-beta primer mix. TCRdb reworked the public reads: Q25 trimming with fastp, MiXCR clone assembly, productive beta chains retained. When rows share a CDR3 protein, they turn into one entry using the most common DNA and genes. Here the sample has 1.5 million to 2 million distinct CDR3 sequences; around 50% occur a single time. The ten largest clones add up to approximately 2% of the sample. The source material was blood. The origin of the receptors is a woman aged 40 to 50 in good health.

The CDR3 is CASTRTSGYQETQYF. DNA for the CDR3: TGTGCCAGCACCCGGACTAGCGGGTACCAAGAGACCCAGTACTTC. The chain joins TRBV5-5 to TRBJ2-5, with TRBD2 matching 11 bases. From germline, CDR1 is SGHKS and CDR2 YYEKEE (reference sequence). CDR3 length equals 15 residues. With V trimmed by 6 bases and J by 0 bases, 4 bases remained unmatched.

CDR3 in amino acids: CATSRGSSGIYEQYF. DNA of the CDR3: TGTGCCACCAGCAGAGGGTCCTCCGGCATCTACGAGCAGTACTTC. The chain uses TRBV15 and TRBJ2-7; D is uncertain. Germline V gene sequence: CDR1 LNHNV, CDR2 YYDKDF (reference sequence). V was shortened by 1 base and J by 3 bases, with 13 bases between the two germline ends. This CDR3 comprises 15 residues.

V gene TRBV27 combines with J gene TRBJ2-7; D is unresolved. The CDR3 contains 15 residues. CDR1 and CDR2 from the germline V gene are MNHEY and SMNVEV (reference sequence). V lost 0 bases, J lost 5 bases, and 14 bases lay in between. The CDR3 reads CASSLSMAKENEQYF. The CDR3 region has the DNA TGTGCCAGCAGTTTATCGATGGCGAAGGAGAACGAGCAGTACTTC.

V usage is TRBV3-1 and J usage is TRBJ2-1; D might be TRBD1 (6 bases). Trimming removed 10 bases from V and 9 bases from J, with 16 bases in between. This CDR3 contains 12 residues. Germline loops: CDR1 LGHDT, CDR2 YNNKEL (reference sequence). The DNA for the CDR3 is TGTGCCACCAAAAGGGAAGGGGGTGAGCAGTTCTTC. The encoded protein is CATKREGGEQFF.

This clonotype was detected only a few times. The chain uses TRBV6-6 and TRBJ1-2; the match to TRBD1 covers 7 bases. There are 15 residues in the CDR3. Germline assignment: CDR1 MNHNY and CDR2 SVGAGI (reference sequence). V lost 2 bases, J lost 8 bases, and 11 bases stayed unmatched. Written as DNA, the CDR3 is TGTGCCAGCAGTTACGCGCCAGGGGGGAGGGAAGGCTACACCTTC. Translated: CASSYAPGGREGYTF.

This chain joins TRBV3-1 and TRBJ1-1, with 7 bases aligning to TRBD1. The J segment lost 4 bases and the V segment lost 6 bases, leaving 14 bases of the junction unmatched. CDR1 and CDR2 from the germline V gene are LGHDT and YNNKEL (reference sequence). The CDR3 length is 16 residues. CDR3 nucleotides: TGTGCCAGCAGAAATAGACTGAACAGGGGTGGCACTGAAGCTTTCTTT. Protein product: CASRNRLNRGGTEAFF. The whole variable domain, filled in from reference TRBV3-1 and TRBJ1-1, reads DTAVSQTPKYLVTQMGNDKSIKCEQNLGHDTMYWYKQDSKKFLKIMFSYNNKELIINETVPNRFSPKSPDKAHLNLHINSLELGDSAVYFCASRNRLNRGGTEAFFGQGTRLTVV.

V and J are TRBV6-2 or TRBV6-3 and TRBJ2-3, with D perhaps matching TRBD1 or TRBD2 (7 bases each). Germline CDR1 reads MNHEY; CDR2 reads SVGEGT. Between the trimmed V and J ends, which lost 0 bases and 12 bases, there was a span of 13 bases. The CDR3 covers 13 residues. Here the CDR3 reads CASSYSTGTNQYF. CDR3 DNA: TGTGCCAGCAGTTACTCGACAGGGACTAACCAGTATTTT.

This clonotype was seen just once. The J gene is TRBJ2-1, the V gene TRBV20-1; D may be TRBD1 or TRBD2 (6 bases each). This CDR3 has 11 amino acids. V shed 3 bases and J shed 9 bases, with 9 bases lying between them. Germline CDR1 is DFQATT and CDR2 is SNEGSKA (reference sequence). The DNA of the CDR3 is TGCAGTGCTAGTTGGGGGGCTGAGCAGTTCTTC. It is translated as CSASWGAEQFF.

Written as DNA, the CDR3 is TGTGCCACCAGCAGAGACCCAGGGCAGAATGAGCAGTTCTTC. It yields the protein CATSRDPGQNEQFF. This chain connects TRBV15 to TRBJ2-1, with a tentative D call TRBD1 (5 bases). Germline-derived CDR1 and CDR2 are LNHNV and YYDKDF (reference sequence). CDR3 size: 14 residues. Trimming took 0 bases from V and 7 from J, leaving 10 bases between them.

The CDR3 region has the DNA TGCAGCGTTCAGAGGGGACAGGGGTATGGCTACACCTTC. Encoded protein: CSVQRGQGYGYTF. The chain has TRBV29-1 and TRBJ1-2; TRBD1 agrees at 10 bases. The germline CDR1 and CDR2 sequences are SQVTM and ANQGSEA. The length of the CDR3 is 13 residues. Trimming took 5 bases from V and 5 from J; bases not matched to a gene: 5.

The table lists this clonotype with a few counts. The chain links TRBV4-2 to TRBJ1-1, with D uncertain. This CDR3 comprises 15 residues. From germline, CDR1 is LGHNA and CDR2 YNFKEQ. Trimming removed 0 bases from V and 1 base from J, with 9 bases in between. CDR3: CASSQELGSNTEAFF. The CDR3, as DNA: TGTGCCAGCAGCCAAGAGCTGGGATCGAACACTGAAGCTTTCTTT.

This clonotype was seen just once. J is TRBJ2-3 and V is TRBV6-5, with D possibly TRBD2 on 6 matching bases. The V gene lost 7 bases and the J gene lost 3 bases, with 14 bases spanning the gap. This CDR3 contains 14 residues. CDR1 MNHEY and CDR2 SVGAGI come from the germline V gene. The CDR3 DNA is TGTGCCAGCACCCGGGGGTGGGGGACAGATACGCAGTATTTT. It encodes CASTRGWGTDTQYF.

V and J are TRBV5-1 and TRBJ1-6, with 7 nucleotides matching TRBD1. This CDR3 has 15 amino acids. The V and J ends lost 4 bases and 8 bases, in that order; junction bases with no gene match: 9. Germline CDR1 is SGHRS and CDR2 is YFSETQ. CDR3 coding DNA: TGCGCCAGCAGCCGGGAGGGGGCCGGGGATTCACCCCTCCACTTT. Translation gives CASSREGAGDSPLHF. Looking up the rest from reference TRBV5-1 and TRBJ1-6 gives the full variable domain: KAGVTQTPRYLIKTRGQQVTLSCSPISGHRSVSWYQQTPGQGLQFLFEYFSETQRNKGNFPGRFSGRQFSNSRSEMNVSTLELGDSALYLCASSREGAGDSPLHFGNGTRLTVT.

This clonotype has only a few counts. The rearrangement joins TRBV7-2 to TRBJ2-7, with TRBD2 identical over 11 bases. With V trimmed by 0 bases and J by 5 bases, 6 bases remained unmatched. The length of the CDR3 is 16 residues. Germline lookup yields CDR1 SGHTA and CDR2 FQGNSA. The CDR3 nucleotides read TGTGCCAGCAGCTTAGCGGTAGCGGGGGGGAAACACGAGCAGTACTTC. The encoded protein is CASSLAVAGGKHEQYF.

The chain employs TRBV3-1 and TRBJ2-5; TRBD2 matches at 11 bases. Germline loops: CDR1 LGHDT, CDR2 YNNKEL (reference sequence). The CDR3 is made up of 16 amino acids. J was trimmed by 0 bases and V by 4 bases; bases with no gene match: 4. CDR3 nucleotide sequence: TGTGCCAGCAGCCCACTAGCGGGGGCGCACCAAGAGACCCAGTACTTC. This translates into CASSPLAGAHQETQYF.

The chain recombines TRBV7-9 with TRBJ2-7; 10 positions match TRBD1. The CDR3 contains 16 residues. V shed 0 bases and J 6 bases; nucleotides not matched to a gene: 8. CDR1 is SEHNR and CDR2 is FQNEAQ in the germline V gene (reference sequence). Here the CDR3 reads CASSLAQMTGGSEQYF. As DNA, the CDR3 is TGTGCCAGCAGCTTAGCGCAGATGACAGGGGGCAGCGAGCAGTACTTC.